This TCR beta chain appears in the sequencing data of a study of blood T cell repertoires in COVID-19. Study-wide background: Whether acute or convalescent, the COVID-19 samples came from the United States, Italy and Spain.

How the authors handled the data: Nucleated cell counts were estimated from reference gene primer amplification. The table came from immunoSEQ multiplex PCR; TCRdb's copy has only in-frame clones and leaves some out. The V and J calls and clone size are taken from that table; D and trimming were inferred from the DNA. The sample lists hundreds of thousands of clones, about 90% occurring once. Germline V gene data show CDR1 as SGHRS and CDR2 as YFSETQ. This CDR3 has 17 amino acids. Trimming removed 4 bases at V and 6 bases at J, with 22 bases between. J is TRBJ2-2 and V is TRBV5-1; weak D call: TRBD2 (6 bases). The sequencing sample was made of peripheral blood. This receptor was obtained from a woman aged 40 to 55 who had recovered from COVID-19. CDR3 in amino acids: CASSAGGTAFGAGELFF. In nucleotides, the CDR3 is TGCGCCAGCAGCGCCGGCGGGACGGCCTTTGGGGCCGGGGAGCTGTTTTTT.